These 14 T cell receptor beta chains were sequenced from one sample in a study of regulatory T cells in long-lasting Graves disease. Time point specified: newly diagnosed GD, antithyroid drugs for less than 3 months. Following extraction of RNA from PBMCs, that RNA was used to make the TCR library. Building the TCR beta libraries relied on iRepertoire HTBI primers, and CDR3 regions underwent Arm-PCR. MiXCR, run by TCRdb on the multiplex PCR reads, gives a single entry per CDR3 protein. The sample records 400,000 to 500,000 distinct CDR3 sequences, 13% to 15% being singletons. This sample was shared with a second study, whose subject was T cells in Graves' hyperthyroidism and ophthalmopathy.

The specimen was peripheral blood mononuclear cells (PBMCs), collected at new diagnosis, from a patient treated with antithyroid drugs. Every receptor here comes from a woman in her forties or fifties with Graves disease.

Many counts were recorded for this clonotype. The rearrangement joins TRBV2 to TRBJ1-1; possible D gene TRBD1, 6 bases. V lost 7 bases to trimming and J lost 0 bases, with 9 bases between them. The germline V gene has CDR1 SNHLY and CDR2 FYNNEI. CDR3 length: 13 residues. Here the CDR3 reads CASNRALNTEAFF. CDR3 in DNA: TGTGCCAGCAACAGGGCCCTGAACACTGAAGCTTTCTTT.

This chain uses TRBV30 with TRBJ2-2, with 13 bases aligning to TRBD2. CDR1 and CDR2 from the germline V gene are GTSNPN and SVGIG (reference sequence). The CDR3 extends over 18 amino acids. V lost 4 bases to trimming and J lost 4 bases; unmatched junction nucleotides: 12. In DNA, the CDR3 is TGTGCCTGGAAGTGGGGTCGGACTAGCGGGAGTTTCACCGGGGAGCTGTTTTTT. Its translation is CAWKWGRTSGSFTGELFF. The whole variable domain, filled in from reference TRBV30 and TRBJ2-2, reads SQTIHQWPATLVQPVGSPLSLECTVEGTSNPNLYWYRQAAGRGLQLLFYSVGIGQISSEVPQNLSASRPQDRQFILSSKKLLLSDSGFYLCAWKWGRTSGSFTGELFFGEGSRLTVL.

This clonotype was seen many times. The rearrangement uses TRBV3-1 and TRBJ1-1; D call uncertain. Deletions cut 6 bases from V and 4 bases from J, with 6 bases between. The germline V gene encodes CDR1 LGHDT and CDR2 YNNKEL (reference sequence). This CDR3 contains 11 residues. CDR3 bases: TGTGCCAGCAGGGGTCCCACTGAAGCTTTCTTT. This gives the protein CASRGPTEAFF.

This clonotype came up many times. The chain couples TRBV11-2 to TRBJ1-5; 11 bases map to TRBD1. Germline lookup yields CDR1 SGHAT and CDR2 FQNNGV. The CDR3 has 15 residues. After removal of 4 bases from V and 3 bases from J, the junction contained 2 bases not matched to a gene. For the CDR3, the DNA is TGTGCCAGCAGCTGGGACAGGGGGTTCAATCAGCCCCAGCATTTT. Translation: CASSWDRGFNQPQHF. The full variable domain, completed using reference TRBV11-2 and TRBJ1-5, is EAGVAQSPRYKIIEKRQSVAFWCNPISGHATLYWYQQILGQGPKLLIQFQNNGVVDDSQLPKDRFSAERLKGVDSTLKIQPAKLEDSAVYLCASSWDRGFNQPQHFGDGTRLSIL.

This clonotype occurred many times. V gene TRBV7-3 combines with J gene TRBJ1-1; D uncertain. Trimming left V 0 bases short and J 3 bases short, with 11 bases between. CDR1 SGHTA and CDR2 FQGTGA come from the germline V gene. There are 15 residues in the CDR3. The CDR3 nucleotides are TGTGCCAGCAGCTTAACTGGGGAGGGTTACACTGAAGCTTTCTTT. Translating it yields CASSLTGEGYTEAFF.

This clonotype was detected a few times. V usage is TRBV19 and J usage is TRBJ2-7, with TRBD1 matching 8 bases. The CDR3 runs 18 residues. Trimming removed 2 bases from V and 4 bases from J; junction bases left unmatched: 16. Germline V lookup: CDR1 LNHDA, CDR2 SQIVND (reference sequence). The DNA of the CDR3 is TGTGCCAGTAGTATATACGGAGACTACAGGGGGTTTGGATACGAGCAGTACTTC. Amino acid sequence: CASSIYGDYRGFGYEQYF.

Details on this clonotype: The likely explanation is a read error, given a far larger clone one base away. V gene TRBV12-3 or TRBV12-4 combines with J gene TRBJ2-3, with 8 positions matching TRBD2. The J call could be wrong; TRBJ2-1 is a better fit for the DNA end. The CDR3 has 17 amino acids. The CDR3 DNA is TGTGCCAGCAGTCCGCGGACTAGCAGGAGCCGGGTAAATGAGCAGTTCTTC. Translating gives CASSPRTSRSRVNEQFF.

This clonotype was recorded many times. The gene calls are TRBV27 and TRBJ1-2; 7 bases are shared with TRBD1. CDR1 is MNHEY, CDR2 SMNVEV, per germline (reference sequence). The CDR3 covers 13 residues. V shed 6 bases, J shed 6 bases, and the junction held 7 bases outside the gene matches. The CDR3 nucleotides are TGTGCCAGCAGACCTGACAGGGACAATGGCTACACCTTC. Residues: CASRPDRDNGYTF.

This clonotype was observed a few times. The J gene is TRBJ2-1, the V gene TRBV27, with 8 nucleotides matching TRBD1. V shed 5 bases, J shed 10 bases, and the junction held 10 bases outside the gene matches. Germline CDR1 MNHEY, CDR2 SMNVEV (reference sequence). The CDR3 runs 14 residues. CDR3 sequence: CASSRRDRSGEQFF. The CDR3 coding sequence is TGTGCCAGCAGTCGGCGGGACAGGTCGGGGGAGCAGTTCTTC.

This clonotype appeared many times. V gene TRBV5-1 combines with J gene TRBJ2-7; D may be TRBD1 (5 bases). The CDR3 has 14 residues. Germline-derived CDR1 and CDR2 are SGHRS and YFSETQ. The V end lost 5 bases, the J end lost 3 bases, and 15 bases lay between the germline ends. The CDR3 bases are TGCGCCAGCAGGCCCACGACAGACCGCTACGAGCAGTACTTC. The encoded protein is CASRPTTDRYEQYF. The full variable domain, its missing parts supplied by reference TRBV5-1 and TRBJ2-7, is KAGVTQTPRYLIKTRGQQVTLSCSPISGHRSVSWYQQTPGQGLQFLFEYFSETQRNKGNFPGRFSGRQFSNSRSEMNVSTLELGDSALYLCASRPTTDRYEQYFGPGTRLTVT.

Details on this clonotype: This sequence is one base from a far larger clone and is likely a read error. The chain is built from TRBV12-3 or TRBV12-4 and TRBJ2-1, with 7 positions matching TRBD2. V lost 3 bases and J lost 13; bases outside the gene matches: 12. CDR3 length: 14 residues. CDR3 DNA: TGTGCCAGCAGTTTTAGTGGCGGGGGAAACATTCAGTTCTTC. It translates to CASSFSGGGNIQFF.

This clonotype was recorded at least ten times. J is TRBJ2-1 and V is TRBV28; no reliable D call. CDR3 length equals 13 residues. Germline V gives CDR1 MDHEN, CDR2 SYDVKM. V shed 5 bases and J shed 5 bases, with 10 bases lying between them. Written as DNA, the CDR3 is TGTGCCAGCAGTCCCCAATACCACAATGAGCAGTTCTTC. Protein: CASSPQYHNEQFF.

The rearrangement links TRBV3-1 to TRBJ1-2, with D tentatively TRBD1 (6 bases). The CDR3 loop spans 15 amino acids. Per germline, CDR1 LGHDT and CDR2 YNNKEL (reference sequence). Trimming removed 1 base at V and 1 base at J, with 10 bases between. The CDR3, as DNA: TGTGCCAGCAGCCAAGCAGGGGCCGTTAACTATGGCTACACCTTC. It translates to CASSQAGAVNYGYTF.

This clonotype was detected ten times or more. The chain recombines TRBV28 with TRBJ2-1; D may be TRBD1 or TRBD2 (6 bases each). Trimming removed 7 bases at V and 0 bases at J, with 16 bases between. There are 16 residues in the CDR3. Germline V gene sequence: CDR1 MDHEN, CDR2 SYDVKM. CDR3 nucleotide sequence: TGTGCCAGCATCGAGGGGGGAGGTGCCTCCTACAATGAGCAGTTCTTC. This translates into CASIEGGGASYNEQFF.